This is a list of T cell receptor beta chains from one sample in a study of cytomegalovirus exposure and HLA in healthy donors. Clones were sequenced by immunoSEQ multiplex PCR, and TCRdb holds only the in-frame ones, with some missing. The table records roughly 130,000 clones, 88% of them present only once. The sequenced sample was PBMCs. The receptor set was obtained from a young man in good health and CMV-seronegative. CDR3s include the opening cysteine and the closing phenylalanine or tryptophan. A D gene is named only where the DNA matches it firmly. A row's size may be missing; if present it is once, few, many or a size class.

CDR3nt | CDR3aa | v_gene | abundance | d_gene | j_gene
TGTGCCAGCAGCTTAGGTCTAGCGGGAGCAGGTGAGCAGTTCTTC | CASSLGLAGAGEQFF | TRBV7-2 | - | TRBD2 | TRBJ2-1
TGTGCCAGCAGTTTAGGGACTTCTGGGGCCAACGTCCTGACTTTC | CASSLGTSGANVLTF | TRBV27 | once | - | TRBJ2-6
TGTGCCTGGAGTTTTCGGACTAGCGGGAGAATTAGTGAGCAGTTCTTC | CAWSFRTSGRISEQFF | TRBV30 | - | TRBD2 | TRBJ2-1
TGTGCCAGCAGTTTGTGGACAGGAAACACTGAAGCTTTCTTT | CASSLWTGNTEAFF | TRBV6-5 | - | TRBD1 | TRBJ1-1
TGTGCCAGCAGTTTAAGTCTTGGCCACGAGCAGTACTTC | CASSLSLGHEQYF | TRBV27 | - | - | TRBJ2-7
TGTGCCAGCAGTTTACAGGGCGCTGAAGCTTTCTTT | CASSLQGAEAFF | TRBV6-5 | - | - | TRBJ1-1
TGTGCCAGCATTCGGGGAACTAACACTGAAGCTTTCTTT | CASIRGTNTEAFF | TRBV6-1 | few | - | TRBJ1-1
TGCAGCGTCAACCCCCAGGGAGAGACCCAGTACTTC | CSVNPQGETQYF | TRBV29-1 | - | - | TRBJ2-5
TGCGCCAGCAGCTTGGCCGTAGACACTGAAGCTTTCTTT | CASSLAVDTEAFF | TRBV5-1 | - | - | TRBJ1-1
TGTGCCAGCAGCACAATGAGGGACAGAAATGGTGAAGCTTTCTTT | CASSTMRDRNGEAFF | TRBV5-4 | once | TRBD1 | TRBJ1-1
TGTGCCAGCACCCGGGCGGAGGGCTCCTACAATGAGCAGTTCTTC | CASTRAEGSYNEQFF | TRBV6-1 | - | - | TRBJ2-1
TGTGCCCAGCCTTTGGGCTCCGATGGCTACACCTTC | CAQPLGSDGYTF | TRBV7-9 | - | - | TRBJ1-2
TGTGCCAGCATGGCAGCGGGAGCAACAGATACGCAGTATTTT | CASMAAGATDTQYF | TRBV6-6 | - | TRBD2 | TRBJ2-3
TGTGCCTTTCCTACGGGACTGCCTTATACAAGGGAGCAGTTCTTC | CAFPTGLPYTREQFF | TRBV6-6 | - | - | TRBJ2-1
TGTGCCAGCAGTGACGTGGCGCTTAGCTCCTACAATGGGCAGTTCTTC | CASSDVALSSYNGQFF | TRBV6-4 | - | - | TRBJ2-1
TGTGCCTGGAGGGAGGTCACCTACGAGCAGTACTTC | CAWREVTYEQYF | TRBV30 | - | - | TRBJ2-7
TGTGCCTGGTGCCAGGGTGGTAATCAGCCCCAGCATTTT | CAWCQGGNQPQHF | TRBV30 | - | - | TRBJ1-5
TGCAGTGCTTTTACCGGGACAGAAGCTTTCTTT | CSAFTGTEAFF | TRBV20-1 | once | - | TRBJ1-1
TGTGCCAGCAGCTTTACGACAGGGCCCTACGAGCAGTACTTC | CASSFTTGPYEQYF | TRBV7-2 | - | TRBD1 | TRBJ2-7
TGCGCCAGCAGCTTGTCGGTTTTTGATGGGCAAGAGCAGTACTTC | CASSLSVFDGQEQYF | TRBV5-1 | - | - | TRBJ2-7
TGTGCCAGCAGCTTGGGTCTAGCGGGAGGGGAGACCCAGTACTTC | CASSLGLAGGETQYF | TRBV9 | few | TRBD2 | TRBJ2-5
TGTGCCTGGGGAAGGGGGACAGGGGGCGTAAACGGGGAGCTGTTTTTT | CAWGRGTGGVNGELFF | TRBV30 | - | TRBD1 | TRBJ2-2
TGTGCCAGCAGCGTAGGAGAGGGAGGCTTGAACACTGAAGCTTTCTTT | CASSVGEGGLNTEAFF | TRBV9 | - | - | TRBJ1-1
TGTGCCAGCAGCCGTTGGACTAGCGGGGACAATGAGCAGTTCTTC | CASSRWTSGDNEQFF | TRBV7-3 | - | TRBD2 | TRBJ2-1
TGCGCCAGCAGCTTGGGTGGCCTCGAGACCCAGTACTTC | CASSLGGLETQYF | TRBV5-1 | - | - | TRBJ2-5
TGTGCCAGCAGCACCCGCGGGGGGGAGGCTAGCGGGAACTCCTACGAGCAGTACTTC | CASSTRGGEASGNSYEQYF | TRBV11-2 | - | TRBD2 | TRBJ2-7
TGTGCCAGCAGTCCGAGCTCTGACAGGGTGTACGAGCAGTACTTC | CASSPSSDRVYEQYF | TRBV5-4 | - | TRBD1 | TRBJ2-7
TGTGCCAGCAGTTCAGGGTCACCCGGGGAGCTGTTTTTT | CASSSGSPGELFF | TRBV6-1 | - | - | TRBJ2-2
TGTGCCAGTAGTATTAATGGCAGGGTCGGCTACACCTTC | CASSINGRVGYTF | TRBV19 | - | - | TRBJ1-2
TGCAGCGTGGGCGACAGGGGGAACGAAAAACTGTTTTTT | CSVGDRGNEKLFF | TRBV29-1 | - | TRBD1 | TRBJ1-4
TGTGCCAGCAGCTTAAGAGGAGGGGTTAGCTCCTACGAGCAGTACTTC | CASSLRGGVSSYEQYF | TRBV7-3 | - | - | TRBJ2-7
TGTGCCAGCAGTGACTCGGGGTTTGTAGATACGCAGTATTTT | CASSDSGFVDTQYF | TRBV7-9 | - | - | TRBJ2-3
TGTGCCAGCAGTCCCGGGACAACTAGCACAGATACGCAGTATTTT | CASSPGTTSTDTQYF | TRBV27 | few | - | TRBJ2-3
TGTGCCACCAGCAGTCTAATAAGGGGAAGGGGAAGGGGTGAAAAACTGTTTTTT | CATSSLIRGRGRGEKLFF | TRBV15 | - | - | TRBJ1-4
TGTGCCAGCACTGGGTTTACAGGGACGACTGAAGCTTTCTTT | CASTGFTGTTEAFF | TRBV13 | - | - | TRBJ1-1
TGTGCCAGCAGCTTTGACAGGGCCACAGATACGCAGTATTTT | CASSFDRATDTQYF | TRBV7-9 | - | TRBD1 | TRBJ2-3
TGTGCCAGCAGACAGAAACAGGGCTCCTACAATGAGCAGTTCTTC | CASRQKQGSYNEQFF | TRBV27 | - | - | TRBJ2-1
TGTGCCAGCAGTCGACTAGCGGGACGTACAGATACGCAGTATTTT | CASSRLAGRTDTQYF | TRBV6-5 | - | TRBD2 | TRBJ2-3
TGTGCCTGGAGTGTATATCCTAGCCGGAGCCGCGAGCAGTACTTC | CAWSVYPSRSREQYF | TRBV30 | - | - | TRBJ2-7
TGTGCCAGCAGCTGCAGCGGGATTTACGAGCAGTACTTC | CASSCSGIYEQYF | TRBV7-4 | few | TRBD2 | TRBJ2-7
TGTGCCAGCAGTTTACAGGAGAACACTGAAGCTTTCTTT | CASSLQENTEAFF | TRBV6-4 | - | - | TRBJ1-1
TGTGCCAGCAGCTTAGGCGCTAGCGGGAGGGCCGAGACCCAGTACTTC | CASSLGASGRAETQYF | TRBV7-2 | - | TRBD2 | TRBJ2-5
TGTGCCTGGACCCCCATTGGGTACCAGGGGGATGGCTACACCTTC | CAWTPIGYQGDGYTF | TRBV30 | once | TRBD1 | TRBJ1-2
TGTGCCAGCAGTGAACTAAATGGAGAAAAACTGTTTTTT | CASSELNGEKLFF | TRBV6-4 | - | - | TRBJ1-4
TGCGCCAGCAGTCCTGGTAGCGGGTACCAAGAGACCCAGTACTTC | CASSPGSGYQETQYF | TRBV23-1 | - | TRBD2 | TRBJ2-5
TGTGCCAGCTCCCAACAAGGACAGGGGCTTTCACCCCTCCACTTT | CASSQQGQGLSPLHF | TRBV18 | - | TRBD1 | TRBJ1-6
TGTGCCAGCTCACCACCGGGACTCCCGTCCACAGATACGCAGTATTTT | CASSPPGLPSTDTQYF | TRBV18 | - | - | TRBJ2-3
TGCGCCAGCAGCCAAGCAACAGGGTCCTACGAGCAGTACTTC | CASSQATGSYEQYF | TRBV4-3 | - | - | TRBJ2-7
TGTGCCAGCAGTAACAGGGTGGAAGCTTTCTTT | CASSNRVEAFF | TRBV25-1 | - | - | TRBJ1-1
TGCGCCAGCAGCTTGGCAGTACAGGGGGCCTTGAACACTGAAGCTTTCTTT | CASSLAVQGALNTEAFF | TRBV5-1 | - | TRBD1 | TRBJ1-1
TGTGCCAGCAGCTTTGCAGGGGAACCCAATCAGCCCCAGCATTTT | CASSFAGEPNQPQHF | TRBV5-4 | - | - | TRBJ1-5
TGTGCCTGGAGTGGACAGGGGGACACTGAAGCTTTCTTT | CAWSGQGDTEAFF | TRBV30 | - | TRBD1 | TRBJ1-1
TGCAGCGTTGTTGTTAGCGGGGCAGATACGCAGTATTTT | CSVVVSGADTQYF | TRBV29-1 | - | TRBD2 | TRBJ2-3
TGTGCCAGCAGTTTTGAAGGGGTAGGGGATGAGCAGTTCTTC | CASSFEGVGDEQFF | TRBV27 | - | - | TRBJ2-1